These 24 T cell receptor beta chains share one sample of origin, sequenced in a study of brain T cells in children with intractable seizures. Method: immunoSEQ multiplex PCR; TCRdb's copy keeps in-frame clones and lacks some. In the table there are 60,000 to 65,000 clones, roughly 95% of which are singletons. The sample consisted of peripheral blood, taken at surgery. These receptor sequences come from a boy in the first two years of life with focal cortical dysplasia and intractable seizures.

The V call is TRBV2, the J call TRBJ2-7, with D perhaps TRBD1 (6 bases). This CDR3 spans 13 amino acids. Per the germline V gene, CDR1 is SNHLY and CDR2 is FYNNEI. Between the trimmed V and J ends, which lost 3 bases and 6 bases, there was a span of 12 bases. CDR3 DNA: TGTGCCAGCAGTGATGTTCGAGGGGGCGAGCAGTACTTC. Its translation is CASSDVRGGEQYF.

This rearrangement joins TRBV10-3 to TRBJ2-7; 7 bases line up with TRBD2. With V trimmed by 4 bases and J by 3 bases, 6 bases remained unmatched. CDR3 length: 14 residues. The germline V gene has CDR1 ENHRY and CDR2 SYGVKD. In DNA, the CDR3 is TGTGCCATCAGTGTGACCGGGACTAACTACGAGCAGTACTTC. This codes for CAISVTGTNYEQYF.

A single count supports this clone. The CDR3 DNA follows: TGTGCCAGCAGCCCTAGCGGGGGGACCGAAGATACGCAGTATTTT. Translating it yields CASSPSGGTEDTQYF. The J gene is TRBJ2-3, the V gene TRBV3-1 (or the pseudogene TRBV3-2); 11 positions agree with TRBD2. The trim removed 4 bases at V and 5 bases at J, leaving 5 bases unmatched. The germline gives CDR1 LGHDT, CDR2 YNNKEL (reference sequence). The CDR3 is 15 residues long.

The chain recombines TRBV10-3 with TRBJ1-1; maybe TRBD1 (6 bases). CDR1 ENHRY and CDR2 SYGVKD come from the germline V gene. This CDR3 has 13 amino acids. Trimming pared 8 bases from V and 6 bases from J, leaving 16 bases between. CDR3 coding DNA: TGTGCCATCCGCGAAGGGGGAAGGGCTGAAGCTTTCTTT. Translated: CAIREGGRAEAFF.

This sequence joins TRBV5-1 and TRBJ2-7, with D tentatively TRBD2 (5 bases). Looked up from germline, CDR1 is SGHRS and CDR2 is YFSETQ. This CDR3 is 15 amino acids long. Trimming removed 4 bases from V and 0 bases from J, with 14 bases in between. CDR3 nucleotide sequence: TGCGCCAGCAGCCGGCTTTCGGGGAGCTCCTACGAGCAGTACTTC. This codes for CASSRLSGSSYEQYF.

This rearrangement joins TRBV2 to TRBJ1-6; 8 nucleotides align to TRBD1. The trim removed 8 bases at V and 6 bases at J, leaving 0 bases unmatched. This CDR3 comprises 12 residues. CDR1 and CDR2 from the germline V gene are SNHLY and FYNNEI. The CDR3 DNA is TGTGCCAGCGGACAGGGTAATTCACCCCTCCACTTT. It yields the protein CASGQGNSPLHF. Filled out from reference TRBV2 and TRBJ1-6, the complete variable domain reads EPEVTQTPSHQVTQMGQEVILRCVPISNHLYFYWYRQILGQKVEFLVSFYNNEISEKSEIFDDQFSVERPDGSNFTLKIRSTKLEDSAMYFCASGQGNSPLHFGNGTRLTVT.

The chain combines TRBV5-1 with TRBJ2-5, with D perhaps TRBD1 (5 bases). Germline V CDR1 and CDR2: SGHRS, YFSETQ. Trimming took 2 bases from V and 5 from J, leaving 13 bases between them. This CDR3 comprises 14 residues. CDR3 protein: CASSFSQGRETQYF. The CDR3 DNA sequence: TGCGCCAGCAGCTTTTCCCAGGGTAGGGAGACCCAGTACTTC.

CDR3 residues: CASSTSAGYEQYF. Written as DNA, the CDR3 is TGTGCCAGCAGCACCTCTGCAGGGTACGAGCAGTACTTC. V and J are TRBV7-2 and TRBJ2-7; D might be TRBD1 (5 bases). From germline, CDR1 is SGHTA and CDR2 FQGNSA. The CDR3 totals 13 residues. Deletions cut 5 bases from V and 4 bases from J, with 12 bases between. The full variable domain, with the rest looked up from reference TRBV7-2 and TRBJ2-7, is GAGVSQSPSNKVTEKGKDVELRCDPISGHTALYWYRQSLGQGLEFLIYFQGNSAPDKSGLPSDRFSAERTGGSVSTLTIQRTQQEDSAVYLCASSTSAGYEQYFGPGTRLTVT.

The V gene is TRBV6-5, the J gene TRBJ2-5; D is perhaps TRBD1 (5 bases). There are 13 residues in the CDR3. Germline loops: CDR1 MNHEY, CDR2 SVGAGI. V lost 7 bases to trimming and J lost 1 base, with 10 bases between them. DNA for the CDR3: TGTGCCAGCAAGACAGAGCCCCAAGAGACCCAGTACTTC. Amino acids: CASKTEPQETQYF.

J is TRBJ2-7 and V is TRBV7-3, with 10 bases lining up with TRBD2. This CDR3 has 20 amino acids. V lost 2 bases, J lost 2 bases, and 18 bases stayed unmatched. Germline-derived CDR1 and CDR2 are SGHTA and FQGTGA. CDR3 amino acids: CASSLEFVLAGARRAYEQYF. CDR3 nucleotide sequence: TGTGCCAGCAGCTTAGAATTTGTGCTAGCGGGAGCCCGGCGGGCCTACGAGCAGTACTTC.

The chain carries TRBV6-1 and TRBJ1-4; 7 positions match TRBD1. The CDR3 has 15 residues. Germline V gene sequence: CDR1 MNHNS, CDR2 SASEGT. V lost 3 bases to trimming and J lost 7 bases; unmatched junction nucleotides: 8. CDR3 DNA: TGTGCCAGCAGTGATAGGGGGCAGGGGCGTGAAAAACTGTTTTTT. Residues: CASSDRGQGREKLFF.

The chain links TRBV4-1 to TRBJ1-2; possible D gene TRBD1, 5 bases. Looked up from germline, CDR1 is MGHRA and CDR2 is YSYEKL. V was cut by 2 bases and J by 4 bases, with 8 bases left in between. The CDR3 runs to 13 residues. The CDR3: CASSQRQGYGYTF. CDR3 DNA sequence: TGCGCCAGCAGCCAACGCCAGGGCTATGGCTACACCTTC.

The CDR3 region has the DNA TGTGCCAGCAGCCAAGGGACACAAACTGAAGCTTTCTTT. Its translation is CASSQGTQTEAFF. The chain employs TRBV7-2 and TRBJ1-1, with a weak D call TRBD1 (6 bases). Trimming took off 5 bases at V and 5 bases at J, with 12 bases between the two ends. Germline values: CDR1 SGHTA, CDR2 FQGNSA. This CDR3 has 13 amino acids.

This clone has only one observation. The rearrangement links TRBV7-2 to TRBJ2-2; TRBD2 matches at 8 bases. The CDR3 is made up of 16 amino acids. Germline V gene sequence: CDR1 SGHTA, CDR2 FQGNSA. V shed 2 bases, J shed 3 bases, and the junction held 5 bases outside the gene matches. The CDR3 spells CASSLHPGLDTGELFF. The CDR3 DNA reads TGTGCCAGCAGCTTACACCCGGGACTAGACACCGGGGAGCTGTTTTTT. The full variable domain, with the rest looked up from reference TRBV7-2 and TRBJ2-2, is GAGVSQSPSNKVTEKGKDVELRCDPISGHTALYWYRQSLGQGLEFLIYFQGNSAPDKSGLPSDRFSAERTGGSVSTLTIQRTQQEDSAVYLCASSLHPGLDTGELFFGEGSRLTVL.

The V gene is TRBV4-1, the J gene TRBJ1-2; weak D call: TRBD1 (6 bases). Germline CDR1 reads MGHRA; CDR2 reads YSYEKL. This CDR3 has 15 residues. The germline V and J ends were trimmed by 0 bases and 5 bases, with 13 bases remaining between them. The CDR3 sequence: CASSQETGLRYGYTF. CDR3 nucleotide sequence: TGCGCCAGCAGCCAAGAGACAGGTTTGAGGTATGGCTACACCTTC.

The chain joins TRBV27 to TRBJ2-1; 8 nucleotides agree with TRBD2. Looked up from germline, CDR1 is MNHEY and CDR2 is SMNVEV (reference sequence). The V and J ends lost 2 bases and 0 bases, in that order; junction bases with no gene match: 3. CDR3 length: 16 amino acids. The DNA for the CDR3 is TGTGCCAGCAGTTTAGGCAGCGGGAGCTCCTACAATGAGCAGTTCTTC. Its protein product is CASSLGSGSSYNEQFF.

DNA of the CDR3: TGTGCCAGCAGCGTAGATCCCTCGGGGGATGAAAAACTGTTTTTT. This gives the protein CASSVDPSGDEKLFF. The chain uses TRBV9 and TRBJ1-4; a possible D gene is TRBD1 (5 bases). Germline V gene sequence: CDR1 SGDLS, CDR2 YYNGEE. CDR3 length equals 15 residues. Trimming left V 0 bases short and J 6 bases short, with 12 bases between. Complete variable domain (other parts from reference TRBV9 and TRBJ1-4): DSGVTQTPKHLITATGQRVTLRCSPRSGDLSVYWYQQSLDQGLQFLIQYYNGEERAKGNILERFSAQQFPDLHSELNLSSLELGDSALYFCASSVDPSGDEKLFFGSGTQLSVL.

This clone was detected only once. The chain links TRBV6-2 or TRBV6-3 to TRBJ1-4; TRBD1 matches at 7 bases. The CDR3 runs 16 residues. Per the germline V gene, CDR1 is MNHEY and CDR2 is SVGEGT. The V segment lost 5 bases and the J segment 5 bases; nucleotides outside the gene matches: 11. CDR3 nucleotides: TGTGCCAGCAGTACCGACCGACAGGGCGGGAATGAAAAACTGTTTTTT. Protein product: CASSTDRQGGNEKLFF.

The J gene is TRBJ1-4, the V gene TRBV5-1; D unclear. This CDR3 is 16 amino acids long. V was cut by 0 bases and J by 7 bases, with 16 bases left in between. Germline loops: CDR1 SGHRS, CDR2 YFSETQ. The CDR3 coding sequence is TGCGCCAGCAGCTTGGTCTACCGGGAGCTGGCTGAAAAACTGTTTTTT. Protein: CASSLVYRELAEKLFF.

This clone has only one observation. The CDR3 nucleotides are TGTGCCAGCTCACCAAGTCTGCAGGTCCTTTACGAGCAGTACTTC. Protein product: CASSPSLQVLYEQYF. V is TRBV18 and J is TRBJ2-7; the D is unclear. V lost 2 bases and J lost 4, with 15 bases in between. From germline, CDR1 is KGHSH and CDR2 LQKENI. The CDR3 is 15 residues long.

This clone was counted a single time. CDR3 residues: CAISESGGDQGAETQYF. In DNA form, the CDR3 reads TGTGCCATCAGTGAGTCGGGAGGGGACCAGGGCGCGGAGACCCAGTACTTC. This chain joins TRBV10-3 and TRBJ2-5, with 7 bases that match TRBD2. Trimming at V came to 0 bases and at J to 5 bases, leaving 12 bases not matched to a gene. The CDR3 loop spans 17 amino acids. Germline CDR1 reads ENHRY; CDR2 reads SYGVKD.

This CDR3 is CASSMRLAGYSYEQYF. Here the CDR3 DNA reads TGTGCCAGTAGTATGAGACTAGCGGGGTACTCCTACGAGCAGTACTTC. This chain links TRBV19 with TRBJ2-7; 11 bases align to TRBD2. The V gene's germline CDR1 is LNHDA and CDR2 SQIVND (reference sequence). Trimming took 3 bases from V and 0 from J; bases not matched to a gene: 4. The CDR3 is made up of 16 amino acids.

V is TRBV6-5 and J is TRBJ2-7, with unresolved D. The CDR3 length is 14 residues. Germline CDR1 is MNHEY and CDR2 is SVGAGI. Trimming took off 5 bases at V and 5 bases at J, with 16 bases between the two ends. The CDR3 sequence is CASSPPAMGDEQYF. In nucleotides, the CDR3 is TGTGCCAGCAGTCCCCCAGCCATGGGCGACGAGCAGTACTTC.

The gene calls are TRBV27 and TRBJ2-3, with D possibly TRBD2 on 6 matching bases. From germline, CDR1 is MNHEY and CDR2 SMNVEV (reference sequence). This CDR3 spans 18 amino acids. The V gene lost 4 bases and the J gene lost 3 bases, with 23 bases spanning the gap. In DNA, the CDR3 is TGTGCCAGCAGTTGTCGGTCTCTCTCGGGGGTTTGGACAGATACGCAGTATTTT. It translates to CASSCRSLSGVWTDTQYF.